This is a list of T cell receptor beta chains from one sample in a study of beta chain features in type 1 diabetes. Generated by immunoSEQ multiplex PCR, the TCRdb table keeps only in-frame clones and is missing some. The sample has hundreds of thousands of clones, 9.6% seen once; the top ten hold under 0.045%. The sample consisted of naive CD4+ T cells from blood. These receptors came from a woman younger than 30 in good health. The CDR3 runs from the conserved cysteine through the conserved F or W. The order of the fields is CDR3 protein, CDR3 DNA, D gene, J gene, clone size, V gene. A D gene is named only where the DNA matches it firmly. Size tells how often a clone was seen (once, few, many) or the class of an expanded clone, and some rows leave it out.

CDR3: CASSRDQGGYSEQYF; DNA: TGTGCCAGCAGCCGAGATCAGGGGGGATACAGCGAGCAGTACTTC; D: NA; J: TRBJ2-7; size: NA; V: TRBV6-6
CDR3: CASSSSRGREQYF; DNA: TGTGCCAGCAGCTCTTCCAGGGGGCGTGAGCAGTACTTC; D: TRBD1; J: TRBJ2-7; size: NA; V: TRBV11-2
CDR3: CASSSGRETYEQFF; DNA: TGTGCCAGTAGTTCGGGGCGGGAAACTTATGAGCAGTTCTTC; D: NA; J: TRBJ2-1; size: NA; V: TRBV19
CDR3: CSVEQGGPYEQYF; DNA: TGCAGCGTTGAACAGGGGGGACCCTACGAGCAGTACTTC; D: NA; J: TRBJ2-7; size: few; V: TRBV29-1
CDR3: CASIPTGGNQPQHF; DNA: TGTGCCAGCATTCCAACAGGGGGCAATCAGCCCCAGCATTTT; D: TRBD1; J: TRBJ1-5; size: NA; V: TRBV6-1
CDR3: CASSLRPQVTDTQYF; DNA: TGTGCCAGCAGCTTACGACCCCAGGTCACAGATACGCAGTATTTT; D: NA; J: TRBJ2-3; size: few; V: TRBV7-6
CDR3: CASSYSTGQYRGYTF; DNA: TGTGCCAGCAGTTACTCGACAGGGCAGTATCGTGGCTACACCTTC; D: TRBD1; J: TRBJ1-2; size: NA; V: TRBV6-6
CDR3: CASSYSTKGTGNGYTF; DNA: TGTGCCAGCAGTTACTCGACAAAAGGGACAGGGAATGGCTACACCTTC; D: TRBD1; J: TRBJ1-2; size: once; V: TRBV6-5
CDR3: CASSEVEGTQPQHF; DNA: TGTGCCAGCAGTGAAGTGGAGGGTACCCAGCCCCAGCATTTT; D: NA; J: TRBJ1-5; size: few; V: TRBV6-1
CDR3: CASSKDRGLQPQHF; DNA: TGTGCCAGCAGCAAAGACAGGGGGCTTCAGCCCCAGCATTTT; D: NA; J: TRBJ1-5; size: few; V: TRBV21-1
CDR3: CAWGSQGDQPQHF; DNA: TGTGCCTGGGGATCACAGGGCGATCAGCCCCAGCATTTT; D: NA; J: TRBJ1-5; size: few; V: TRBV30
CDR3: CAGRTSGRSQETQYF; DNA: TGTGCCGGCCGGACTAGCGGGAGGTCCCAAGAGACCCAGTACTTC; D: TRBD2; J: TRBJ2-5; size: NA; V: TRBV30
CDR3: CASSGTGIFTGELFF; DNA: TGTGCCAGCAGTGGGACAGGGATCTTCACCGGGGAGCTGTTTTTT; D: TRBD1; J: TRBJ2-2; size: NA; V: TRBV2
CDR3: CASSFGTSPYEQYF; DNA: TGTGCCAGCAGCTTCGGGACATCGCCCTACGAGCAGTACTTC; D: NA; J: TRBJ2-7; size: NA; V: TRBV11-3
CDR3: CASSQAAGGRNEQFF; DNA: TGTGCCAGCAGCCAAGCAGCGGGTGGTAGGAATGAGCAGTTCTTC; D: NA; J: TRBJ2-1; size: NA; V: TRBV4-2
CDR3: CASSSNEAFF; DNA: TGTGCCAGCAGTTCCAATGAAGCTTTCTTT; D: NA; J: TRBJ1-1; size: few; V: TRBV28
CDR3: CASSILTNTEAFF; DNA: TGTGCCAGTAGTATACTGACTAACACTGAAGCTTTCTTT; D: NA; J: TRBJ1-1; size: few; V: TRBV19
CDR3: CASSIQGLKSNQPQHF; DNA: TGTGCCAGTAGTATTCAGGGACTCAAGAGCAATCAGCCCCAGCATTTT; D: NA; J: TRBJ1-5; size: few; V: TRBV19
CDR3: CASSRAGGNQPQHF; DNA: TGTGCCAGTAGTCGGGCAGGCGGGAATCAGCCCCAGCATTTT; D: NA; J: TRBJ1-5; size: few; V: TRBV19
CDR3: CASSRLDRGLREQYF; DNA: TGTGCCAGCAGCCGACTGGACAGGGGGCTGAGGGAGCAGTACTTC; D: TRBD1; J: TRBJ2-7; size: NA; V: TRBV6-6
CDR3: CASSYNGQGTQPQHF; DNA: TGCGCCAGCAGCTATAACGGACAGGGGACGCAGCCCCAGCATTTT; D: TRBD1; J: TRBJ1-5; size: few; V: TRBV5-1
CDR3: CASSLQQVQETQYF; DNA: TGCGCCAGCAGCTTGCAACAGGTTCAAGAGACCCAGTACTTC; D: NA; J: TRBJ2-5; size: few; V: TRBV5-1
CDR3: CASSQIGTDSLGYTF; DNA: TGTGCCAGCTCCCAGATTGGGACAGACAGTCTTGGCTACACCTTC; D: TRBD1; J: TRBJ1-2; size: NA; V: TRBV18
CDR3: CASRRERYEQYF; DNA: TGTGCCAGCAGGAGGGAACGCTACGAGCAGTACTTC; D: NA; J: TRBJ2-7; size: few; V: TRBV28
CDR3: CASSLAAGAAGELFF; DNA: TGCGCCAGCAGCTTGGCCGCCGGAGCTGCCGGGGAGCTGTTTTTT; D: NA; J: TRBJ2-2; size: few; V: TRBV5-1
CDR3: CASSLRQGAQPQHF; DNA: TGTGCCAGCAGTTTACGACAGGGAGCTCAGCCCCAGCATTTT; D: TRBD1; J: TRBJ1-5; size: NA; V: TRBV28
CDR3: CASSLAHSSGANVLTF; DNA: TGTGCCAGCAGCTTAGCCCACAGCTCTGGGGCCAACGTCCTGACTTTC; D: NA; J: TRBJ2-6; size: NA; V: TRBV7-8
CDR3: CASSWGDRGTDTQYF; DNA: TGTGCCAGCAGCTGGGGGGACAGGGGGACAGATACGCAGTATTTT; D: TRBD1; J: TRBJ2-3; size: few; V: TRBV5-4
CDR3: CASRRQGGTEAFF; DNA: TGTGCCAGTAGACGTCAGGGAGGGACTGAAGCTTTCTTT; D: NA; J: TRBJ1-1; size: few; V: TRBV19
CDR3: CASSPQAYGYTF; DNA: TGTGCCAGCAGCCCCCAGGCCTATGGCTACACCTTC; D: NA; J: TRBJ1-2; size: NA; V: TRBV7-2